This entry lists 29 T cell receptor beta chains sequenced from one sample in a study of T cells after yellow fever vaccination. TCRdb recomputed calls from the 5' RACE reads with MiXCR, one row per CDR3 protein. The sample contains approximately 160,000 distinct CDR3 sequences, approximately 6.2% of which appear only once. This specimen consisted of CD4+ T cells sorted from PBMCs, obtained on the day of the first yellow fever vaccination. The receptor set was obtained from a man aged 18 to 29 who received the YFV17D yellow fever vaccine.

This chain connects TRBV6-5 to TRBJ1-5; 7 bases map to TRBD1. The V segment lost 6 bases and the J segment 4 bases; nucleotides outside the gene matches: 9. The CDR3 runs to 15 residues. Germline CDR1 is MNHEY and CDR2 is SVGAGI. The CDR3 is CASRATGTENQPQHF. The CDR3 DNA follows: TGTGCCAGCAGAGCCACCGGGACAGAGAATCAGCCCCAGCATTTT.

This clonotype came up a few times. CDR3 protein: CATSRDNGVGETQYF. The CDR3 DNA reads TGTGCCACCAGCAGAGATAACGGGGTAGGAGAGACCCAGTACTTC. The chain carries TRBV15 and TRBJ2-5; D may be TRBD2 (5 bases). With 0 bases removed from V and 4 bases from J, the gap between germline ends came to 12 bases. The CDR3 length is 15 residues. CDR1 and CDR2 from the germline V gene are LNHNV and YYDKDF (reference sequence).

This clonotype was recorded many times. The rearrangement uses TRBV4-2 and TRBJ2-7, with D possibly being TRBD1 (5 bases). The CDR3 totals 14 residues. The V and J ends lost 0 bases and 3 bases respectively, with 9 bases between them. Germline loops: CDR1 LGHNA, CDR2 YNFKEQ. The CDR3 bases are TGTGCCAGCAGCCAAGACAGGGCAGACTACGAGCAGTACTTC. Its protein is CASSQDRADYEQYF.

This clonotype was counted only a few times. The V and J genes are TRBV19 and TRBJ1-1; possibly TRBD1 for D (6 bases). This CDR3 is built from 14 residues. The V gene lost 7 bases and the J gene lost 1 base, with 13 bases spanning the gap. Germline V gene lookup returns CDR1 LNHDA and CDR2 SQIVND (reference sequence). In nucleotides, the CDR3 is TGTGCCAGTAAAGGAGGGGGATCGAACACTGAAGCTTTCTTT. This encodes CASKGGGSNTEAFF.

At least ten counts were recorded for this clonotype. The CDR3 DNA is TGTGCCATCAGCCCTACAGGGATGAACACTGAAGCTTTCTTT. It specifies CAISPTGMNTEAFF. The chain couples TRBV10-3 to TRBJ1-1; weak D call: TRBD1 (6 bases). The CDR3 length is 14 residues. The germline V and J ends were trimmed by 6 bases and 0 bases, with 11 bases remaining between them. The germline CDR1 and CDR2 sequences are ENHRY and SYGVKD.

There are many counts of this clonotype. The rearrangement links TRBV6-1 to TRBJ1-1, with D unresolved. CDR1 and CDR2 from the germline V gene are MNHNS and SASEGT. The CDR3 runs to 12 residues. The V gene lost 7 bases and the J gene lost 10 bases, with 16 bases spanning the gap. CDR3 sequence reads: CASTVGDVAAFF. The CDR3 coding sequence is TGTGCCAGCACCGTCGGCGACGTTGCAGCTTTCTTT.

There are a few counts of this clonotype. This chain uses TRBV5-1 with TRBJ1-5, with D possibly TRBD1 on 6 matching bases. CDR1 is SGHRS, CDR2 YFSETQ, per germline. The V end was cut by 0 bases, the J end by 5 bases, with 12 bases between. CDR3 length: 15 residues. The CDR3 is CASSLDGRGDQPQHF. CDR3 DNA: TGCGCCAGCAGCTTGGATGGGAGGGGGGATCAGCCCCAGCATTTT.

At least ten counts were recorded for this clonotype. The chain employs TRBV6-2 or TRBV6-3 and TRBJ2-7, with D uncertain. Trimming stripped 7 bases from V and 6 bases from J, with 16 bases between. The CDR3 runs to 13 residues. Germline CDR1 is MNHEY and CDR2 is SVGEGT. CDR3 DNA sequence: TGTGCCAGCACCGACCAGACACTACGCGAGCAGTACTTC. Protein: CASTDQTLREQYF.

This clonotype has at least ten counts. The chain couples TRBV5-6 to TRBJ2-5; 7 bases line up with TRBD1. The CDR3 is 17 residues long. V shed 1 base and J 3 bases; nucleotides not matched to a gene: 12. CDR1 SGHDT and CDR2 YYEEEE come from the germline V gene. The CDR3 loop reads CASSLIEGQSWKETQYF. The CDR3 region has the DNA TGTGCCAGCAGCTTGATAGAGGGACAGAGCTGGAAAGAGACCCAGTACTTC.

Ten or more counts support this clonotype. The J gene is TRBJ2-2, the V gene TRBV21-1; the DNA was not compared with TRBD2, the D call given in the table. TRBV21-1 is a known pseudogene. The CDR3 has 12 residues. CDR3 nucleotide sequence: TGTGCCAGCGTCTACAGCGGTGGGGAGCTGTTTTTT. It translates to CASVYSGGELFF.

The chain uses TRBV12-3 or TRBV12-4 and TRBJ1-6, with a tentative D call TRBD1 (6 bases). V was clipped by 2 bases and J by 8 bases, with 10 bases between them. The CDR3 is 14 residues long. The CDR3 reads CASSLSRGDSPLHF. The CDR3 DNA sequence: TGTGCCAGCAGTTTATCCAGGGGCGATTCACCCCTCCACTTT.

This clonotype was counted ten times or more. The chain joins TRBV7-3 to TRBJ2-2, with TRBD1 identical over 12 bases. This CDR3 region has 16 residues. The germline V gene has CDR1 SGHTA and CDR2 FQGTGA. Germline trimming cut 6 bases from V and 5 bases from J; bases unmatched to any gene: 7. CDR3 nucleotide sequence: TGTGCCAGCAGTTACGGGACAGGGGGCGCGACCGGGGAGCTGTTTTTT. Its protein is CASSYGTGGATGELFF.

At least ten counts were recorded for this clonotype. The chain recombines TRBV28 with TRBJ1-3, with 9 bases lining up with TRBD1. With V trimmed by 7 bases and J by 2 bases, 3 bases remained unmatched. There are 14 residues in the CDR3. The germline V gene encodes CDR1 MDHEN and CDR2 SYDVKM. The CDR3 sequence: CASNRGRTGNTIYF. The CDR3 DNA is TGTGCCAGCAACAGGGGGCGAACTGGAAACACCATATATTTT.

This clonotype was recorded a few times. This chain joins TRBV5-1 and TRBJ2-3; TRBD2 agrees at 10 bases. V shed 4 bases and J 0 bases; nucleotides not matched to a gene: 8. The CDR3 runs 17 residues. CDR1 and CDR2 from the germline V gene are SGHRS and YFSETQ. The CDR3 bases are TGCGCCAGCAGCCCGGATGGACTAGCGGCTAGCACAGATACGCAGTATTTT. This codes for CASSPDGLAASTDTQYF. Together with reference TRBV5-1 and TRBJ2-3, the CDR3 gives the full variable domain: KAGVTQTPRYLIKTRGQQVTLSCSPISGHRSVSWYQQTPGQGLQFLFEYFSETQRNKGNFPGRFSGRQFSNSRSEMNVSTLELGDSALYLCASSPDGLAASTDTQYFGPGTRLTVL.

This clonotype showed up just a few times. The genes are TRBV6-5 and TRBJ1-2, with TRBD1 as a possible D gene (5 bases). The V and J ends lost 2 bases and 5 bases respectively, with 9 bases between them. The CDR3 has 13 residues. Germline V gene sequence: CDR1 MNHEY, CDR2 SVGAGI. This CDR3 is CASSYGGTYGYTF. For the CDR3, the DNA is TGTGCCAGCAGTTACGGCGGGACTTATGGCTACACCTTC.

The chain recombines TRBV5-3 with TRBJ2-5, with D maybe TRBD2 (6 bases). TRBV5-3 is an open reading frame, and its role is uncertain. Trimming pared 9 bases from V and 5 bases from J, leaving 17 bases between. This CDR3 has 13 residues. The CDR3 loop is CAMSPGVRETQYF. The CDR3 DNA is TGTGCCATGAGCCCGGGAGTCAGGGAGACCCAGTACTTC.

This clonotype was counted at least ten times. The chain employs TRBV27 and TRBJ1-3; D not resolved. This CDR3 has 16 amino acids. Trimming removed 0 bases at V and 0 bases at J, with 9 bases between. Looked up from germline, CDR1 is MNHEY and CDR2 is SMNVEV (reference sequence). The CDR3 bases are TGTGCCAGCAGTTTATCGAAGATGCTCTCTGGAAACACCATATATTTT. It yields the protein CASSLSKMLSGNTIYF.

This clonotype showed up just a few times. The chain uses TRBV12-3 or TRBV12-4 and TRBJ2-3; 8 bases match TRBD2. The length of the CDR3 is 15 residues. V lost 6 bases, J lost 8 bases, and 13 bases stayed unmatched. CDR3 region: CASRRLGTSEATQYF. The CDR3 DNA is TGTGCCAGCAGACGCCTTGGGACTAGTGAAGCTACGCAGTATTTT.

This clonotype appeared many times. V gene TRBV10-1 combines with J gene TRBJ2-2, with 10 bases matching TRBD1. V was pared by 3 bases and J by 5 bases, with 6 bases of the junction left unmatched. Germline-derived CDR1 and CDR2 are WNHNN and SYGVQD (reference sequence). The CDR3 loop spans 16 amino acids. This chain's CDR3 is CASSDLGQGRTGELFF. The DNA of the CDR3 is TGCGCCAGCAGTGACCTGGGACAGGGGAGAACCGGGGAGCTGTTTTTT.

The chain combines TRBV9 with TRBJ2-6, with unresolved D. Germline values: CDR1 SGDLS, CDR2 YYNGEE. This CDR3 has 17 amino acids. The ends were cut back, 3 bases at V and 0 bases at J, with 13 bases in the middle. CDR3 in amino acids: CASSATYKSSGANVLTF. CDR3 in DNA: TGTGCCAGCAGCGCCACATACAAAAGCTCTGGGGCCAACGTCCTGACTTTC.

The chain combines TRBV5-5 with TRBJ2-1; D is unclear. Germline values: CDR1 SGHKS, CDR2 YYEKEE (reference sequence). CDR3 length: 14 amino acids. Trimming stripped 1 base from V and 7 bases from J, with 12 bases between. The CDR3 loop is CASSLSDSANEQFF. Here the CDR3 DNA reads TGTGCCAGCAGCTTGTCGGATAGTGCGAATGAGCAGTTCTTC.

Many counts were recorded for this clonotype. CDR3: CASSQRVAKNIQYF. In nucleotides, the CDR3 is TGTGCCAGCAGTCAGCGAGTGGCCAAAAACATTCAGTACTTC. The gene calls are TRBV7-8 and TRBJ2-4; D not resolved. Trimming removed 6 bases at V and 1 base at J, with 10 bases between. This CDR3 spans 14 amino acids. Germline V gene lookup returns CDR1 SGHVS and CDR2 FQNEAQ. Full variable domain (rest looked up from reference TRBV7-8 and TRBJ2-4): GAGVSQSPRYKVAKRGQDVALRCDPISGHVSLFWYQQALGQGPEFLTYFQNEAQLDKSGLPSDRFFAERPEGSVSTLKIQRTQQEDSAVYLCASSQRVAKNIQYFGAGTRLSVL.

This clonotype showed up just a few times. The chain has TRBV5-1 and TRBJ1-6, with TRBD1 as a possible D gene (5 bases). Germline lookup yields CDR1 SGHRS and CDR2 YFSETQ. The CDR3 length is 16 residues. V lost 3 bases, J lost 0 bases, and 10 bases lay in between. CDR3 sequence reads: CASSSTGDSYNSPLHF. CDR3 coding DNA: TGCGCCAGCAGCTCTACAGGAGACTCCTATAATTCACCCCTCCACTTT.

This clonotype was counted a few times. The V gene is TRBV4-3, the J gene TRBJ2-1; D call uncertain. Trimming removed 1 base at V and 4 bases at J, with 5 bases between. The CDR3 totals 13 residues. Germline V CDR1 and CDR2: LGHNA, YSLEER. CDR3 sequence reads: CASSQGIYNEQFF. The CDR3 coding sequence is TGCGCCAGCAGCCAAGGTATTTACAATGAGCAGTTCTTC.

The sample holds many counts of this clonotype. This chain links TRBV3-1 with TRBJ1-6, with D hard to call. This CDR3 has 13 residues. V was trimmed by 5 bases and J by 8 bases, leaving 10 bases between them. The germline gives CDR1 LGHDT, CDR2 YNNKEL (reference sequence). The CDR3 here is CASSSQRYSPLHF. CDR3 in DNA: TGTGCCAGCAGCTCTCAACGGTATTCACCCCTCCACTTT. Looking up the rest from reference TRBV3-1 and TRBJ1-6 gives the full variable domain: DTAVSQTPKYLVTQMGNDKSIKCEQNLGHDTMYWYKQDSKKFLKIMFSYNNKELIINETVPNRFSPKSPDKAHLNLHINSLELGDSAVYFCASSSQRYSPLHFGNGTRLTVT.

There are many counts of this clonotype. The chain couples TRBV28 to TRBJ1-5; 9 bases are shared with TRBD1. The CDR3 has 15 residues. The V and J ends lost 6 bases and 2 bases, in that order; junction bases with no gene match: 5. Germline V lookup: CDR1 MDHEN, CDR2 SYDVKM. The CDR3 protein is CASRTGGTGNQPQHF. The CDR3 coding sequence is TGTGCCAGCAGGACAGGGGGAACGGGCAATCAGCCCCAGCATTTT.

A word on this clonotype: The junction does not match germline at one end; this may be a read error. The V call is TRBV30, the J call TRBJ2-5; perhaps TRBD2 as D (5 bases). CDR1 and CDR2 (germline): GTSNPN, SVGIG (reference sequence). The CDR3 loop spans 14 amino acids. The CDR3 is CAWRRSSSKETQYF. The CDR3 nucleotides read TGTGCTTGGAGGCGGAGTAGCTCTAAAGAGACCCAGTACTTC. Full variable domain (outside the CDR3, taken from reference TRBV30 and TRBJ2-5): SQTIHQWPATLVQPVGSPLSLECTVEGTSNPNLYWYRQAAGRGLQLLFYSVGIGQISSEVPQNLSASRPQDRQFILSSKKLLLSDSGFYLCAWRRSSSKETQYFGPGTRLLVL.

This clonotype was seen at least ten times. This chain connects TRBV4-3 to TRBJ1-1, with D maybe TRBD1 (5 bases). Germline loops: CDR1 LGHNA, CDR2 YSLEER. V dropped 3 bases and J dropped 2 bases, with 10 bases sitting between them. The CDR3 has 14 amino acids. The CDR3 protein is CASSQGTINTEAFF. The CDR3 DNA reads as TGCGCCAGCAGCCAGGGGACCATAAACACTGAAGCTTTCTTT.

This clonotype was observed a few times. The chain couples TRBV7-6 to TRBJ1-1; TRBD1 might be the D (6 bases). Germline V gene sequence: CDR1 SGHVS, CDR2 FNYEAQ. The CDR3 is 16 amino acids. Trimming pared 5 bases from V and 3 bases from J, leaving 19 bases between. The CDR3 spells CASSKTRWGADTEAFF. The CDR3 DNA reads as TGTGCCAGCAGCAAGACCCGCTGGGGGGCGGACACTGAAGCTTTCTTT.